These 16 T cell receptor beta chains came from one sample sequenced in a study of blood T cell repertoires in COVID-19. TCRdb's table, derived via immunoSEQ multiplex PCR, lists solely in-frame clones and lacks some. In the table there are roughly 240,000 clones, 75% to 85% of which are singletons. The sample taken for sequencing was peripheral blood. These receptors all stem from a woman between 65 and 79 years old with acute or convalescent COVID-19.

J is TRBJ1-2 and V is TRBV10-3; TRBD1 is a possible D gene (6 bases). The germline CDR1 and CDR2 sequences are ENHRY and SYGVKD. V lost 4 bases to trimming and J lost 0 bases, with 18 bases between them. This CDR3 has 17 residues. DNA for the CDR3: TGTGCCATCAGTGCTTCTCGGGACACCTTAGCTAACTATGGCTACACCTTC. Translating it yields CAISASRDTLANYGYTF.

The V gene is TRBV10-2, the J gene TRBJ1-5; D may be TRBD1 (5 bases). Deletions cut 3 bases from V and 3 bases from J, with 6 bases between. The CDR3 runs 13 residues. Germline V gene data show CDR1 as WSHSY and CDR2 as SAAADI. The CDR3 nucleotides read TGCGCCAGCAGTGAAGGGGACAATCAGCCCCAGCATTTT. It encodes CASSEGDNQPQHF.

V usage is TRBV30 and J usage is TRBJ1-5, with 7 bases fitting TRBD1. Germline values: CDR1 GTSNPN, CDR2 SVGIG (reference sequence). The ends lost 6 bases at V and 3 bases at J; junction bases unmatched: 8. CDR3 length equals 14 residues. The CDR3 sequence: CACTQGITNQPQHF. The CDR3 DNA sequence: TGTGCCTGTACACAGGGGATTACCAATCAGCCCCAGCATTTT.

The J gene is TRBJ2-4, the V gene TRBV19, with 8 nucleotides matching TRBD1. There are 17 residues in the CDR3. Losses at the gene ends were 3 bases for V and 6 bases for J; bases not matched to a gene: 13. Germline values: CDR1 LNHDA, CDR2 SQIVND (reference sequence). CDR3 amino acids: CASSISFFPGQGNIQYF. CDR3 sequence (DNA): TGTGCCAGTAGTATTTCCTTTTTCCCAGGACAGGGAAACATTCAGTACTTC.

This sequence joins TRBV21-1 and TRBJ1-5; no DNA check was done on the table's D call, TRBD1. TRBV21-1 counts as a pseudogene. This CDR3 has 19 residues. The CDR3 sequence is CASSKDGTGGFHSNQPQHF. CDR3 nucleotides: TGTGCCAGCAGCAAAGACGGGACAGGAGGCTTCCATAGCAATCAGCCCCAGCATTTT.

The chain combines TRBV6-5 with TRBJ1-2; D perhaps matches TRBD1 (6 bases). The germline V and J ends were trimmed by 2 bases and 6 bases, with 13 bases remaining between them. CDR1 MNHEY and CDR2 SVGAGI come from the germline V gene. The CDR3 sequence is 14 residues long. DNA of the CDR3: TGTGCCAGCAGTTACCGCCCAAGGGGGAATGGCTACACCTTC. Amino acids: CASSYRPRGNGYTF.

This clone was detected only once. The chain recombines TRBV27 with TRBJ1-5; 9 positions match TRBD1. CDR1 is MNHEY and CDR2 is SMNVEV in the germline V gene (reference sequence). Trimming at V came to 5 bases and at J to 6 bases, leaving 8 bases not matched to a gene. CDR3 length: 15 residues. The CDR3 DNA is TGTGCCAGCAGTCGACAGGGGGGATTCATTCAGCCCCAGCATTTT. It specifies CASSRQGGFIQPQHF.

CDR3 DNA sequence: TGTGCCAGCAGCCGGGGACAGGGTAAGGACTATGGCTACACCTTC. Amino acid sequence: CASSRGQGKDYGYTF. V gene TRBV5-6 combines with J gene TRBJ1-2; TRBD1 aligns across 9 bases. CDR3 length: 15 residues. V trimming: 4 bases; J trimming: 3 bases; junction bases outside the gene matches: 7. Germline-derived CDR1 and CDR2 are SGHDT and YYEEEE.

The rearrangement joins TRBV19 to TRBJ2-7; TRBD1 might be the D (6 bases). Germline CDR1 reads LNHDA; CDR2 reads SQIVND (reference sequence). Trimming took off 6 bases at V and 5 bases at J, with 17 bases between the two ends. This CDR3 is built from 14 residues. CDR3 sequence: CASRSTGLLNEQYF. CDR3 DNA: TGTGCCAGTAGATCAACAGGGTTACTGAACGAGCAGTACTTC.

The chain joins TRBV29-1 to TRBJ2-2; 9 nucleotides align to TRBD1. This CDR3 has 12 amino acids. The V and J ends lost 7 bases and 5 bases, in that order; junction bases with no gene match: 2. Germline CDR1 and CDR2: SQVTM and ANQGSEA. CDR3 residues: CSADRGTGELFF. The CDR3 region has the DNA TGCAGCGCCGACAGGGGGACCGGGGAGCTGTTTTTT.

This chain joins TRBV9 and TRBJ1-1, with D possibly being TRBD1 (6 bases). CDR1 is SGDLS, CDR2 YYNGEE, per germline. The V and J ends lost 4 bases and 3 bases respectively, with 13 bases between them. This CDR3 spans 14 amino acids. This chain's CDR3 is CASSTQGFDTEAFF. The CDR3 DNA sequence: TGTGCCAGCAGCACCCAGGGGTTTGACACTGAAGCTTTCTTT.

This clone was seen a few times. This sequence joins TRBV7-2 and TRBJ1-5, with TRBD1 as a possible D gene (5 bases). The CDR3 sequence is 16 residues long. In germline, CDR1 is SGHTA, CDR2 FQGNSA. The V end was cut by 1 base, the J end by 3 bases, with 13 bases between. The CDR3 nucleotides are TGTGCCAGCAGCTTAGATGGGCGCAGGGTCAATCAGCCCCAGCATTTT. Translated, it gives CASSLDGRRVNQPQHF.

There are a few counts of this clone. The V and J genes are TRBV6-5 and TRBJ1-1; 7 positions match TRBD1. The CDR3 runs 14 residues. Germline assignment: CDR1 MNHEY and CDR2 SVGAGI. V was pared by 7 bases and J by 6 bases, with 11 bases of the junction left unmatched. CDR3 coding DNA: TGTGCCAGCACGCGGACAGGCCGGGGTTCTGAAGCTTTCTTT. It translates to CASTRTGRGSEAFF.

V is TRBV5-5 and J is TRBJ2-7, with unresolved D. V lost 0 bases and J 3 bases, leaving 10 bases between the germline ends. Germline CDR1 reads SGHKS; CDR2 reads YYEKEE (reference sequence). The CDR3 extends over 14 amino acids. CDR3 sequence reads: CASSLGGVGYEQYF. The CDR3 DNA is TGTGCCAGCAGCTTGGGCGGAGTAGGCTACGAGCAGTACTTC.

The genes are TRBV19 and TRBJ1-5, with no clear D. The CDR3 is 17 residues long. Germline CDR1 and CDR2: LNHDA and SQIVND (reference sequence). The V and J ends lost 4 bases and 0 bases respectively, with 16 bases between them. The CDR3 DNA is TGTGCCAGTAGTAATCACCCCGCGGGTTATAGCAATCAGCCCCAGCATTTT. Its translation is CASSNHPAGYSNQPQHF.

The chain employs TRBV3-1 (or the pseudogene TRBV3-2) and TRBJ2-7, with D unresolved. V was trimmed by 1 base and J by 6 bases, leaving 7 bases between them. Germline CDR1 reads LGHDT; CDR2 reads YNNKEL (reference sequence). This CDR3 has 12 amino acids. CDR3 region: CASSQVNFEQYF. DNA of the CDR3: TGTGCCAGCAGCCAAGTAAACTTCGAGCAGTACTTC.